There are a few counts of the clone carrying this T cell receptor beta chain. The antigen is not known. The TCR beta libraries were generated through quantitative 5'-RACE incorporating molecular barcodes. Via MiXCR, TCRdb re-called the 5' RACE reads, giving one row per CDR3 protein. This sample yields approximately 260,000 distinct CDR3 sequences, of which 8.6% are seen a single time; 6.5% to 7% belongs to the top ten. The data belong to a study of CD8 T cells in ankylosing spondylitis. Study results and caveats: Among TCR beta sequences, a motif of several highly homologous variants appeared characteristic of ankylosing spondylitis blood. Reported data indicate significant enrichment of disease-linked clones within matched ankylosing spondylitis synovial fluid. Peripheral blood held disease-linked clones only at relatively low frequency, and these were CD8+.

This receptor was taken from a male donor with ankylosing spondylitis or in good health (not recorded which). The sequenced material came from blood, either unsorted or a sorted T cell fraction (not recorded which).

CDR3 protein: CSVGIGVNEKLFF. The DNA for the CDR3 is TGCAGTGTTGGAATAGGGGTTAATGAAAAACTGTTTTTT. The V gene is TRBV20-1, the J gene TRBJ1-4, with TRBD1 as a possible D gene (5 bases). Per germline, CDR1 DFQATT and CDR2 SNEGSKA (reference sequence). This CDR3 has 13 residues. V lost 7 bases and J lost 4, with 13 bases in between.